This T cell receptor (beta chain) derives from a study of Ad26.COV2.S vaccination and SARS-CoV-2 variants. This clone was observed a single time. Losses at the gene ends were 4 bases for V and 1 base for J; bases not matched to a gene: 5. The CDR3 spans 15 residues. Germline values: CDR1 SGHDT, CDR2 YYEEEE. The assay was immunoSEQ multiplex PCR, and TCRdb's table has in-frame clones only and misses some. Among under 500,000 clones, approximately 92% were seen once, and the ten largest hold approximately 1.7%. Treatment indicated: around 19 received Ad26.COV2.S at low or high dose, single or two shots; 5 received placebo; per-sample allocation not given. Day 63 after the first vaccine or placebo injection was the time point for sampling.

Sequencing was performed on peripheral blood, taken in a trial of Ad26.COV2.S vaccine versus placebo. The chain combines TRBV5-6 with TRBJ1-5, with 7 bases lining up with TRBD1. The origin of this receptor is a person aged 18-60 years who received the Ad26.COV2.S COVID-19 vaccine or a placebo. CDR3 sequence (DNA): TGTGCCAGCAGCAAGGGACAGCTCAGCAATCAGCCCCAGCATTTT. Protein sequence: CASSKGQLSNQPQHF.